The 14 T cell receptor beta chains below come from one sample, sequenced in a study of cytomegalovirus exposure and HLA in healthy donors. PCR primers comprised 60 Vbeta and 13 Jbeta primers. Profiling relied on immunoSEQ multiplex PCR, and the TCRdb table lists in-frame clones only, not all of them. This sample has 53,000 or so clones, with 70% to 75% found just once. The source material was PBMCs. The receptors shown here come from a man aged 30 to 39 in good health and CMV-seropositive.

This clone was recorded once. V is TRBV15 and J is TRBJ1-2; D may be TRBD1 (5 bases). V was pared by 2 bases and J by 0 bases, with 16 bases between. The CDR3 is made up of 17 amino acids. CDR1 and CDR2 from the germline V gene are LNHNV and YYDKDF (reference sequence). CDR3 nucleotide sequence: TGTGCCACCAGCAGAACTGGGGGGGGTTTAGCTAACTATGGCTACACCTTC. This translates into CATSRTGGGLANYGYTF.

This clone showed up just once. The J gene is TRBJ2-7, the V gene TRBV11-2; no clear D. This CDR3 is built from 14 residues. The germline V gene has CDR1 SGHAT and CDR2 FQNNGV. The V gene lost 0 bases and the J gene lost 5 bases, with 11 bases spanning the gap. The CDR3 protein is CASSLDGPLDEQYF. CDR3 DNA: TGTGCCAGCAGCTTAGATGGGCCTCTGGACGAGCAGTACTTC. The full variable domain, its missing parts supplied by reference TRBV11-2 and TRBJ2-7, is EAGVAQSPRYKIIEKRQSVAFWCNPISGHATLYWYQQILGQGPKLLIQFQNNGVVDDSQLPKDRFSAERLKGVDSTLKIQPAKLEDSAVYLCASSLDGPLDEQYFGPGTRLTVT.

The V gene is TRBV19, the J gene TRBJ1-2; TRBD1 is a possible D gene (6 bases). V was shortened by 5 bases and J by 7 bases, with 14 bases between the two germline ends. This CDR3 region has 13 residues. Germline lookup yields CDR1 LNHDA and CDR2 SQIVND (reference sequence). The CDR3 DNA reads as TGTGCCAGTAGTCCCGGACAGTCTGGTGGCTACACCTTC. Encoded protein: CASSPGQSGGYTF.

This clone was counted between two and nine times. CDR3: CASSLAQGYGYTF. Here the CDR3 DNA reads TGTGCCAGCAGCTTAGCTCAGGGATATGGCTACACCTTC. The chain recombines TRBV7-9 with TRBJ1-2, with a tentative D call TRBD1 (5 bases). The CDR3 loop spans 13 amino acids. V dropped 0 bases and J dropped 5 bases, with 7 bases sitting between them. Germline CDR1 and CDR2: SEHNR and FQNEAQ (reference sequence).

This clone was detected a few times. The V call is TRBV11-1, the J call TRBJ2-5; possible D gene TRBD1, 5 bases. Germline V gene data show CDR1 as SGHAT and CDR2 as FQDESV (reference sequence). The CDR3 totals 14 residues. The V end lost 2 bases, the J end lost 3 bases, and 10 bases lay between the germline ends. DNA of the CDR3: TGTGCCAGCAGCTTAAGAGGCAGGGAAGAGACCCAGTACTTC. As protein: CASSLRGREETQYF.

The chain employs TRBV4-2 and TRBJ2-7, with D perhaps matching TRBD1 (6 bases). V lost 1 base to trimming and J lost 8 bases, with 12 bases between them. CDR1 and CDR2 from the germline V gene are LGHNA and YNFKEQ. This CDR3 has 13 residues. The CDR3 DNA reads as TGTGCCAGCAGCCAAGTGGCAGGGGATCAGCAGTACTTC. It specifies CASSQVAGDQQYF.

The rearrangement links TRBV29-1 to TRBJ2-7; D not resolved. This CDR3 is 12 amino acids long. Trimming pared 5 bases from V and 3 bases from J, leaving 11 bases between. Germline CDR1 SQVTM, CDR2 ANQGSEA. CDR3 coding DNA: TGCAGCGTTTGTGAGTTCGGCTACGAGCAGTACTTC. Residues: CSVCEFGYEQYF.

This rearrangement joins TRBV28 to TRBJ1-4; no clear D gene. The V end was cut by 3 bases, the J end by 8 bases, with 16 bases between. Germline lookup yields CDR1 MDHEN and CDR2 SYDVKM. This CDR3 comprises 15 residues. The CDR3 reads CASSFPRAGGEKLFF. The CDR3 bases are TGTGCCAGCAGTTTCCCGCGGGCCGGTGGAGAAAAACTGTTTTTT.

This clone was found a few times. The V gene is TRBV6-1, the J gene TRBJ2-6; weak D call: TRBD1 (6 bases). Germline CDR1 MNHNS, CDR2 SASEGT. This CDR3 contains 15 residues. V was clipped by 6 bases and J by 0 bases, with 9 bases between them. CDR3 nucleotides: TGTGCCAGCAGACAGGGCGCCTCTGGGGCCAACGTCCTGACTTTC. Protein product: CASRQGASGANVLTF.

This clone was detected once. The chain uses TRBV11-2 and TRBJ1-5; 7 bases map to TRBD1. The CDR3 runs to 14 residues. Germline assignment: CDR1 SGHAT and CDR2 FQNNGV. V trimming: 5 bases; J trimming: 1 base; junction bases outside the gene matches: 2. This CDR3 is CASSPTGSNQPQHF. In nucleotides, the CDR3 is TGTGCCAGCAGCCCGACAGGGAGCAATCAGCCCCAGCATTTT. Based on the CDR3 plus reference TRBV11-2 and TRBJ1-5, the full variable domain is EAGVAQSPRYKIIEKRQSVAFWCNPISGHATLYWYQQILGQGPKLLIQFQNNGVVDDSQLPKDRFSAERLKGVDSTLKIQPAKLEDSAVYLCASSPTGSNQPQHFGDGTRLSIL.

The chain is built from TRBV9 and TRBJ1-2; the match to TRBD1 covers 8 bases. With V trimmed by 4 bases and J by 8 bases, 7 bases remained unmatched. CDR3 length: 13 residues. Looked up from germline, CDR1 is SGDLS and CDR2 is YYNGEE. CDR3 sequence (DNA): TGTGCCAGCAGCCCTGACAGGGGCGGGGGCTACACCTTC. This gives the protein CASSPDRGGGYTF.

V usage is TRBV11-3 and J usage is TRBJ1-1; TRBD1 is a possible D gene (6 bases). This CDR3 has 14 residues. Germline V lookup: CDR1 SGHNT, CDR2 YENEEA. V lost 5 bases to trimming and J lost 6 bases, with 16 bases between them. The CDR3 bases are TGTGCCAGCAGCCCCCTAGGGGGAGTTTCTGAAGCTTTCTTT. Residues: CASSPLGGVSEAFF.

This clone is a singleton in its sample. The chain employs TRBV6-6 and TRBJ1-6; D unresolved. The CDR3 has 14 amino acids. V lost 6 bases to trimming and J lost 15 bases, with 21 bases between them. The germline gives CDR1 MNHNY, CDR2 SVGAGI (reference sequence). As DNA, the CDR3 is TGTGCCAGCAGCCCTAGAGGGTCTCTATGCCACCTCCACTTT. Amino acid sequence: CASSPRGSLCHLHF.

This clone was picked up many times. The chain couples TRBV6-5 to TRBJ2-7, with 8 bases identical to TRBD2. The CDR3 runs to 15 residues. V dropped 10 bases and J dropped 4; count of bases not matched to a gene: 15. Germline V gene sequence: CDR1 MNHEY, CDR2 SVGAGI. The CDR3 protein is CATSTGGEGLYEQYF. The CDR3 DNA reads as TGTGCCACCTCAACCGGGGGGGAAGGGTTATACGAGCAGTACTTC.